The subject of this entry is one T cell receptor beta chain. Methods used by the authors: Reference gene primer amplification yielded estimated nucleated cell counts. Produced via immunoSEQ multiplex PCR; TCRdb's table is partial and in-frame only. The V and J calls and the clone size are those of that table, but D and trimming were determined from the DNA. Of over 100,000 clones in the sample, roughly 84% were seen once. These data originate in a study of blood T cell repertoires in COVID-19. Study summary: COVID-19 samples collected from the United States, Italy and Spain covered acute and convalescent phases. Sources were T cells, B-cell-depleted T cells, or PBMCs; the material itself was cDNA or gDNA.

The CDR3 consists of 14 residues. Per the germline V gene, CDR1 is MDHEN and CDR2 is SYDVKM. The V gene lost 6 bases and the J gene lost 1 base, with 12 bases spanning the gap. This receptor was obtained from an elderly woman with active or convalescent COVID-19. What was sequenced was peripheral blood. The chain links TRBV28 to TRBJ1-1, with a weak D call TRBD1 (5 bases). The CDR3 DNA sequence: TGTGCCAGCAGAGAGGCAGGGTCGAACACTGAAGCTTTCTTT. It translates to CASREAGSNTEAFF.